This T cell receptor (beta chain) was retrieved from a study of blood T cells in healthy people across ages (dated by TCRdb to 2014 to 2015). Turning to the overall study: In model experiments, template switching captured roughly one uniquely barcoded TCR beta cDNA molecule for every two T cells. The donors were divided into four age groups: young (average approximately 16 years), middle-aged (under 40), aged (roughly 66) and long-lived (about 79). Two additional independent replicas of 1 million unique cDNA reads from the same blood draw were analyzed for two donors (one aged 18 to 29 and one aged 80 or older). The study measured age-related changes in TCR beta repertoire diversity using deep sequencing normalized with unique cDNA molecular identifiers.

In this sample, this clonotype turned up a few times. Which antigen it targets is not known. Base quality data are lacking; no much larger clone is found one base away. The 39 donors, aged 6 to 90 years, were systemically healthy Caucasian individuals from Russia. Ten milliliters of peripheral blood were collected from each donor into EDTA-treated Vacutainer tubes. Ficoll-Paque density-gradient centrifugation was used to isolate PBMCs, with at least 7 million obtained per sample. Total RNA, at least 6 micrograms per sample, was extracted from PBMCs with Trizol reagent. The percentages of naive CD45RAhigh/CD27high T cells were determined by flow cytometry on a PBMC aliquot from every donor. Library preparation was by 5' RACE. TCRdb shows the sequencer as Illumina HiSeq 2500. A second roughly 6 to 11 cycle PCR used a sample-barcoded 5' primer and a J-beta primer mix. Each TCR beta cDNA molecule received a unique molecular identifier from a template-switch 5' adaptor carrying 12 random nucleotides. Each sample yielded at least 3 million CDR3-containing paired-end reads. First-strand cDNA was synthesized from all RNA with the Mint cDNA synthesis kit, primed by a TRBC-specific oligonucleotide. After uracil-DNA glycosylase treatment, a first 18-cycle PCR used universal primers M1SS and BC2_uni_R on all cDNA. The original methods were these. For normalization, 1 million high-quality reads, each with a distinct molecular identifier, were randomly selected from each sample. Reads sharing molecular identifiers were discarded rather than binned into consensus sequences. MiTCR, run with a Q25 quality threshold and the strictest error-elimination algorithm, handled CDR3 identification, clonotype clustering and error correction. A nonparametric unseen species model with Euler transformation was used to estimate a lower bound on total TCR beta diversity. TCRdb reworked the public reads: Q25 trimming with fastp, MiXCR clone assembly, productive beta chains retained. Entries are consolidated by CDR3 protein sequence, retaining the most common genes and DNA. The V and J calls reflect TCRdb's pipeline rather than the authors' work. This sample has approximately 760,000 distinct CDR3 sequences in its table, and about 25% of those were observed once. More than 8.5% of the sample goes to the ten largest clones.

Overall study results and their limits: The CMV infection status of donors was not known, potentially confounding age-related changes in expanded clonotypes. Observed TCR beta diversity per million T cells fell roughly linearly with age, and a significant reduction was already apparent by age about 36. A strong correlation was found between observed TCR beta diversity and the percentage of naive T cells measured by flow cytometry. Estimates of total diversity based on one million sequenced T cells were regarded as lower bounds and as underestimates. Compared with the aged group, the long-lived group had more naive CD4+ T cells, fewer expanded clones and increased TCR diversity, suggesting age selection. Bulk unsorted PBMC profiling prevented conclusive comparison of naive and antigen-experienced compartments.

Separately, the same data were catalogued under a study of T cells of mothers and their children. Per that second paper: Nine systemically healthy Caucasian individuals, comprising three mothers and their six children, were included as donors. cDNA synthesis used all of the extracted RNA, with 1.5 ug of RNA in each 15 ul reaction. In the second PCR, the M1S primer added sample barcodes and 2-4 random nucleotides. More than 8.5 million TCR beta CDR3 reads were obtained from each mother, and 2.5 million to 3.5 million reads were obtained from each child. TCR recombination output is similarly shaped by thymic selection in related and unrelated pairs, with a minor effect exerted by inherited differences. Normalized repertoire overlap was always slightly but never significantly higher in related than unrelated mother-child pairs. No persistent microchimeric T cell clones were detected, at a sensitivity of roughly 100 clones per million clonotypes. To look for features that set related mother-child pairs apart from unrelated individuals, the researchers ran deep NGS to compare the TCR beta repertoires of mothers and children. The mean age was roughly 36 +/- 4 years for the mothers and about 10 +/- 4 years for the children. After adapters were ligated using NEBNext reagents, the libraries underwent 100+100 nt paired-end sequencing on an Illumina HiSeq 2000. To avoid cross-contamination, the mother libraries and the child libraries were prepared a month apart and sequenced in separate runs. Between roughly 450,000 and 2,200,000 distinct TCR beta clonotypes were identified per donor. Naive TCR beta clonotypes were estimated from low-frequency clonotypes matched to each donor's FACS-determined naive share, without sorting.

The clonotype originates from a boy under 18 in good health. The sample was blood.

The DNA sequence is as follows: TGTGCCAGCAGCTTGGAGCCGGGGAGGACTTTCTTT. Its protein reads: CASSLEPGRTFF. In this chain, TRBV11-2 is recombined with TRBJ1-1; the D gene assignment is ambiguous. At the junction V is shortened by 3 bases and J by 12 bases, with 14 bases in between. As encoded in the germline V gene, CDR1 is SGHAT while CDR2 is FQNNGV. The CDR3 numbers 12 residues from cysteine through phenylalanine. Of the read, only the CDR3 DNA is kept; its 36 bases are in frame from base 1.